The 32 T cell receptor beta chains listed next were all sequenced from one sample in a study of patients and donors after allogeneic stem cell transplantation. TCRdb reprocessed the RT-PCR reads with MiXCR, giving one entry per CDR3 protein. This table has roughly 960,000 distinct CDR3 sequences, approximately 19% appearing once. Sequenced: blood, either unsorted or a sorted T cell fraction (not recorded which). These receptors originate from a human donor who was either an allogeneic HSCT recipient or a stem cell or donor lymphocyte infusion donor (not recorded which). It is not recorded whose cells these are; they may come from a transplant donor.

V is TRBV12-3 or TRBV12-4 and J is TRBJ1-5; 10 nucleotides match TRBD1. CDR3 length: 15 residues. Trimming at V came to 6 bases and at J to 5 bases, leaving 7 bases not matched to a gene. CDR3 in amino acids: CASRSHGTGDQPQHF. In DNA form, the CDR3 reads TGTGCCAGCAGGTCCCACGGGACAGGGGATCAGCCCCAGCATTTT.

This chain connects TRBV6-2 or TRBV6-3 to TRBJ1-5; TRBD1 agrees at 10 bases. The germline gives CDR1 MNHEY, CDR2 SVGEGT. CDR3 size: 17 residues. J gave up 6 bases and V 6 bases, and 14 bases lay outside the gene matches. The CDR3 sequence is CASRSEKDRGAGQPQHF. The CDR3, as DNA: TGTGCCAGCAGATCCGAAAAGGACAGGGGGGCGGGTCAGCCCCAGCATTTT.

At least ten counts were recorded for this clonotype. The V call is TRBV6-1, the J call TRBJ2-5; a possible D gene is TRBD1 (6 bases). The CDR3 totals 14 residues. Germline V gene data show CDR1 as MNHNS and CDR2 as SASEGT. Trimming removed 5 bases at V and 5 bases at J, with 15 bases between. DNA of the CDR3: TGTGCCAGCAGTCGCACAGGGTCGAGGGAGACCCAGTACTTC. Protein product: CASSRTGSRETQYF.

The table lists this clonotype with many counts. V gene TRBV7-2 combines with J gene TRBJ1-2; no clear D gene. Germline CDR1 and CDR2: SGHTA and FQGNSA. The CDR3 extends over 13 amino acids. V dropped 0 bases and J dropped 2 bases, with 4 bases sitting between them. The CDR3 coding sequence is TGTGCCAGCAGCTTAGCCCGCAACTATGGCTACACCTTC. As protein: CASSLARNYGYTF.

This clonotype was found a few times. The V call is TRBV12-3 or TRBV12-4, the J call TRBJ1-2; 7 bases are shared with TRBD1. V gave up 3 bases and J gave up 3 bases; unmatched junction bases: 4. The CDR3 extends over 14 amino acids. This chain's CDR3 is CASSFETGYYGYTF. CDR3 in DNA: TGTGCCAGCAGTTTCGAGACAGGGTACTATGGCTACACCTTC.

This clonotype was detected only a few times. The genes are TRBV24-1 and TRBJ2-5; D gene ambiguous. V was cut by 3 bases and J by 5 bases, with 6 bases left in between. CDR1 and CDR2 from the germline V gene are KGHDR and SFDVKD. CDR3 size: 12 residues. CDR3 DNA sequence: TGTGCCACCAGTGATCCCCTGGAGACCCAGTACTTC. This translates into CATSDPLETQYF.

This clonotype was seen at least ten times. The chain uses TRBV12-3 or TRBV12-4 and TRBJ1-6, with a tentative D call TRBD1 (5 bases). The CDR3 runs 14 residues. Trimming stripped 5 bases from V and 7 bases from J, with 12 bases between. The CDR3 protein is CASSPRWGNSPLHF. CDR3 coding DNA: TGTGCCAGCAGTCCCCGATGGGGCAATTCACCCCTCCACTTT.

This clonotype came up many times. This sequence joins TRBV12-3 or TRBV12-4 and TRBJ2-5; unclear D gene. The CDR3 consists of 15 residues. Trimming removed 1 base from V and 5 bases from J, with 14 bases in between. The CDR3 is CASSLEATVVETQYF. The CDR3 DNA is TGTGCCAGCAGTTTAGAAGCGACCGTGGTGGAGACCCAGTACTTC.

The chain recombines TRBV11-2 with TRBJ2-1, with D possibly TRBD2 on 5 matching bases. The CDR3 has 14 amino acids. CDR1 and CDR2 (germline): SGHAT, FQNNGV. Trimming took off 4 bases at V and 9 bases at J, with 16 bases between the two ends. The CDR3 region has the DNA TGTGCCAGCAGCTCGCTTAGCGCGTTAGGTGAGCAGTTCTTC. Residues: CASSSLSALGEQFF.

The chain combines TRBV29-1 with TRBJ2-7; 8 bases line up with TRBD2. Germline CDR1 SQVTM, CDR2 ANQGSEA. The V gene end was trimmed by 6 bases and the J gene end by 2 bases; junction bases not matched to a gene: 15. CDR3 length equals 16 residues. The chain's CDR3 is CSVGRLASPGAYEQYF. The CDR3 bases are TGCAGCGTAGGGCGACTAGCGTCCCCCGGGGCCTACGAGCAGTACTTC.

This clonotype has only a few counts. The chain employs TRBV12-3 or TRBV12-4 and TRBJ2-7, with D perhaps being TRBD1 or TRBD2 (5 bases each). V lost 6 bases and J lost 2, with 17 bases in between. This CDR3 contains 15 residues. The CDR3 DNA is TGTGCCAGCAGGCCGCCGGGGACCATTACCTACGAGCAGTACTTC. This encodes CASRPPGTITYEQYF.

This clonotype came up a few times. The chain uses TRBV10-3 and TRBJ2-1, with D perhaps being TRBD1 or TRBD2 (5 bases each). Germline CDR1 is ENHRY and CDR2 is SYGVKD. With 7 bases removed from V and 5 bases from J, the gap between germline ends came to 21 bases. This CDR3 spans 16 amino acids. The CDR3 loop is CAITRDGRVSNNEQFF. The DNA of the CDR3 is TGTGCCATCACTAGGGACGGCAGGGTTTCCAACAATGAGCAGTTCTTC.

This clonotype came up a few times. The chain links TRBV7-2 to TRBJ1-5; D remains unclear. CDR3 length: 17 residues. V lost 5 bases and J 0 bases, leaving 17 bases between the germline ends. The germline gives CDR1 SGHTA, CDR2 FQGNSA. The CDR3 bases are TGTGCCAGCAGCACAATTCCAACACATTATAGCAATCAGCCCCAGCATTTT. Residues: CASSTIPTHYSNQPQHF.

The chain joins TRBV6-1 to TRBJ2-1; perhaps TRBD2 as D (7 bases). The CDR3 has 14 residues. V lost 7 bases to trimming and J lost 7 bases, with 17 bases between them. The germline gives CDR1 MNHNS, CDR2 SASEGT. The CDR3 DNA follows: TGTGCCAGCAACCGGGGGGCACGGGGGAATGAGCAGTTCTTC. Its translation is CASNRGARGNEQFF.

This clonotype has just one count. Here the CDR3 DNA reads TGCGCCAGCAGGGGGACTAGCGGGAGAGGGAGCGAGCAGTACTTC. The encoded protein is CASRGTSGRGSEQYF. The chain recombines TRBV10-2 with TRBJ2-7, with 14 bases lining up with TRBD2. The CDR3 has 15 amino acids. The germline V gene encodes CDR1 WSHSY and CDR2 SAAADI. V trimming: 6 bases; J trimming: 6 bases; junction bases outside the gene matches: 7.

The CDR3 sequence is CSPKSGGGLLYF. The DNA of the CDR3 is TGCAGCCCCAAATCTGGGGGGGGGCTGCTGTATTTT. V gene TRBV20-1 combines with J gene TRBJ2-3; D possibly corresponds to TRBD2 (7 bases). Germline V gene lookup returns CDR1 DFQATT and CDR2 SNEGSKA (reference sequence). The CDR3 is 12 residues long.

The J gene is TRBJ1-4, the V gene TRBV7-2; TRBD1 matches at 7 bases. The V gene's germline CDR1 is SGHTA and CDR2 FQGNSA. The CDR3 is made up of 15 amino acids. V lost 4 bases, J lost 8 bases, and 10 bases stayed unmatched. The CDR3 nucleotides read TGTGCCAGCAGCTCGCACAGGGGAGAAGGCGAAAAACTGTTTTTT. Protein: CASSSHRGEGEKLFF.

The chain joins TRBV6-5 to TRBJ1-1, with TRBD1 identical over 7 bases. Germline V gene sequence: CDR1 MNHEY, CDR2 SVGAGI. Trimming at V came to 6 bases and at J to 11 bases, leaving 6 bases not matched to a gene. This CDR3 has 11 residues. The CDR3 reads CASRQRGLAFF. The CDR3 bases are TGTGCCAGCAGACAAAGGGGGCTTGCTTTCTTT.

This CDR3 is CSARVQVPYEQYF. The CDR3 bases are TGCAGTGCTAGGGTTCAGGTCCCCTACGAGCAGTACTTC. The chain joins TRBV20-1 to TRBJ2-7; no reliable D call. The V end lost 3 bases, the J end lost 2 bases, and 11 bases lay between the germline ends. The CDR3 length is 13 residues. Germline V gives CDR1 DFQATT, CDR2 SNEGSKA (reference sequence).

Note on this clonotype: A read error may account for a junction end that differs from germline. The rearrangement links TRBV7-9 to TRBJ1-2, with D possibly matching TRBD1 (5 bases). This CDR3 is 13 amino acids long. Germline CDR1 reads SEHNR; CDR2 reads FQNEAQ (reference sequence). This CDR3 is CASSSQGNSGYTF. The CDR3 DNA reads as TGTGCCAGCAGCTCCCAGGGAAACTCTGGCTACACCTTC.

Only a few counts were recorded for this clonotype. The chain joins TRBV20-1 to TRBJ1-1; 7 bases align to TRBD1. Germline loops: CDR1 DFQATT, CDR2 SNEGSKA (reference sequence). The CDR3 contains 10 residues. The DNA for the CDR3 is TGCAGGGGGACAGCTAATGAAGCTTTCTTT. Its protein product is CRGTANEAFF.

The chain employs TRBV3-1 and TRBJ2-7; TRBD1 matches at 7 bases. This CDR3 contains 16 residues. The J segment lost 6 bases and the V segment lost 1 base, leaving 12 bases of the junction unmatched. CDR1 is LGHDT and CDR2 is YNNKEL in the germline V gene (reference sequence). The CDR3 nucleotides are TGTGCCAGCAGCCAAGGTGCTGGTACAGGGGTAGGCGAGCAGTACTTC. Amino acid sequence: CASSQGAGTGVGEQYF.

A few counts support this clonotype. The J gene is TRBJ2-7, the V gene TRBV27; D not certain. The CDR3 loop spans 15 amino acids. V lost 0 bases and J lost 1, with 10 bases in between. Germline V gene data show CDR1 as MNHEY and CDR2 as SMNVEV (reference sequence). The CDR3 protein is CASSLSGLGSYEQYF. DNA of the CDR3: TGTGCCAGCAGTTTATCAGGGTTAGGGTCCTACGAGCAGTACTTC.

V and J are TRBV20-1 and TRBJ2-3; D is unclear. Germline assignment: CDR1 DFQATT and CDR2 SNEGSKA (reference sequence). The germline V and J ends were trimmed by 4 bases and 4 bases, with 9 bases remaining between them. The CDR3 runs to 12 residues. DNA of the CDR3: TGCAGTGCTATTGTCCCGTCAGATACGCAGTATTTT. It yields the protein CSAIVPSDTQYF.

This clonotype was counted between two and nine times. This chain joins TRBV29-1 and TRBJ1-2, with TRBD1 matching over 8 bases. The CDR3 loop spans 14 amino acids. The germline gives CDR1 SQVTM, CDR2 ANQGSEA. J gave up 0 bases and V 7 bases, and 7 bases lay outside the gene matches. CDR3 residues: CSASPTGANYGYTF. Here the CDR3 DNA reads TGCAGCGCATCACCGACAGGGGCTAACTATGGCTACACCTTC.

The chain employs TRBV15 and TRBJ1-6; D is possibly TRBD1 (6 bases). CDR3 size: 15 residues. Trimming pared 6 bases from V and 7 bases from J, leaving 16 bases between. The germline gives CDR1 LNHNV, CDR2 YYDKDF (reference sequence). The CDR3 is CATRPWTETNSPLHF. CDR3 bases: TGTGCCACCAGACCTTGGACAGAGACCAATTCACCCCTCCACTTT.

The chain carries TRBV11-3 and TRBJ2-1, with TRBD2 identical over 11 bases. J lost 15 bases, V lost 5 bases, and 15 bases had no gene match. Germline loops: CDR1 SGHNT, CDR2 YENEEA. The CDR3 covers 15 residues. The CDR3 sequence: CASSEHASGRTLRFF. The CDR3 DNA reads TGTGCCAGCAGCGAACACGCTAGCGGGAGGACGCTCCGGTTCTTC.

This clonotype occurred a few times. The chain combines TRBV9 with TRBJ2-7; D remains ambiguous. CDR3 length: 11 residues. V lost 3 bases, J lost 6 bases, and 7 bases lay in between. Germline V gene sequence: CDR1 SGDLS, CDR2 YYNGEE. The CDR3 DNA sequence: TGTGCCAGCAGCGCTGGGTTCGAGCAGTACTTC. Translating it yields CASSAGFEQYF.

J is TRBJ1-4 and V is TRBV7-6; D gene ambiguous. Trimming took off 5 bases at V and 7 bases at J, with 23 bases between the two ends. Germline V CDR1 and CDR2: SGHVS, FNYEAQ. This CDR3 region has 17 residues. The CDR3 protein is CASSPNRLRRLSEKLFF. In DNA, the CDR3 is TGTGCCAGCAGCCCCAATAGGCTGCGGCGGTTAAGTGAAAAACTGTTTTTT.

This clonotype turned up a few times. This sequence joins TRBV12-3 or TRBV12-4 and TRBJ1-4; 7 bases are shared with TRBD1. J gave up 5 bases and V 2 bases, and 11 bases lay outside the gene matches. The CDR3 is made up of 17 amino acids. CDR3: CASSLKFSGTENEKLFF. DNA of the CDR3: TGTGCCAGCAGTTTAAAATTCAGCGGGACAGAGAATGAAAAACTGTTTTTT.

This clonotype was observed a handful of times. The chain carries TRBV4-1 and TRBJ2-2; TRBD1 matches 7 bases. With V trimmed by 4 bases and J by 3 bases, 8 bases remained unmatched. The germline gives CDR1 MGHRA, CDR2 YSYEKL. There are 16 residues in the CDR3. CDR3 residues: CASSLRGTVYTGELFF. The CDR3 DNA reads as TGCGCCAGCAGCCTTCGAGGGACAGTATACACCGGGGAGCTGTTTTTT.

A few counts support this clonotype. The chain joins TRBV5-1 to TRBJ1-1; the match to TRBD1 covers 7 bases. The junction had 8 bases not matched to a gene; V was cut back by 0 bases and J by 6 bases. The CDR3 contains 15 residues. Germline assignment: CDR1 SGHRS and CDR2 YFSETQ. The CDR3 is CASSLARGTGAEAFF. CDR3 coding DNA: TGCGCCAGCAGCTTGGCCAGGGGGACGGGCGCTGAAGCTTTCTTT.